The 18 T cell receptor beta chains presented below share a single source sample, sequenced in a study of T-cell reconstitution after alpha-beta-depleted transplantation in children. Unique molecular identifiers were used in preparing the TCRbeta library. TCRdb analysed the PCR reads with MiXCR anew, one entry per CDR3 protein. The sample includes 250,000 to 350,000 distinct CDR3 sequences, approximately 9.6% seen only once; the top ten take over 9.5%. Sequenced material: PBMCs from the stem cell graft donor, taken from the stem cell graft. These receptors all come from a human donor who donated a stem cell graft to a child with SCID.

The gene calls are TRBV20-1 and TRBJ2-2, with D hard to call. Germline loops: CDR1 DFQATT, CDR2 SNEGSKA (reference sequence). The CDR3 extends over 13 amino acids. V gave up 3 bases and J gave up 5 bases, with 10 bases separating them. CDR3 protein: CSARLQLTGELFF. The CDR3 nucleotides are TGCAGTGCTAGGCTGCAACTAACCGGGGAGCTGTTTTTT.

This clonotype was seen a few times. The chain links TRBV5-5 to TRBJ2-4; 8 nucleotides line up with TRBD1. This CDR3 spans 14 amino acids. With 0 bases clipped from V and 9 bases from J, the junction kept 5 bases outside the gene matches. Germline V lookup: CDR1 SGHKS, CDR2 YYEKEE (reference sequence). The CDR3 reads CASSLGQGKGIQYF. DNA of the CDR3: TGTGCCAGCAGCTTGGGACAGGGGAAGGGCATTCAGTACTTC. The full variable domain, its missing parts supplied by reference TRBV5-5 and TRBJ2-4, is DAGVTQSPTHLIKTRGQQVTLRCSPISGHKSVSWYQQVLGQGPQFIFQYYEKEERGRGNFPDRFSARQFPNYSSELNVNALLLGDSALYLCASSLGQGKGIQYFGAGTRLSVL.

This clonotype came up many times. This chain connects TRBV20-1 to TRBJ1-5; D may be TRBD1 (5 bases). Germline V gene lookup returns CDR1 DFQATT and CDR2 SNEGSKA (reference sequence). The V and J ends lost 3 bases and 4 bases respectively, with 16 bases between them. The CDR3 loop spans 15 amino acids. The CDR3 spells CSARAGTNNNQPQHF. For the CDR3, the DNA is TGCAGTGCTAGGGCCGGGACCAACAATAATCAGCCCCAGCATTTT.

This clonotype appeared many times. The chain employs TRBV5-1 and TRBJ2-3; 8 bases map to TRBD2. Germline values: CDR1 SGHRS, CDR2 YFSETQ. CDR3 length: 16 amino acids. Germline trimming cut 0 bases from V and 4 bases from J; bases unmatched to any gene: 7. CDR3 sequence reads: CASSLALGTSSDTQYF. The CDR3 DNA follows: TGCGCCAGCAGCTTGGCCTTAGGGACTAGTTCAGATACGCAGTATTTT.

This clonotype was detected only a few times. This sequence joins TRBV10-3 and TRBJ1-1; D gene unclear. The CDR3 sequence is 13 residues long. Per the germline V gene, CDR1 is ENHRY and CDR2 is SYGVKD. V lost 11 bases to trimming and J lost 2 bases, with 15 bases between them. This CDR3 reads CAAHTGINTEAFF. In DNA form, the CDR3 reads TGTGCCGCACATACTGGGATTAACACTGAAGCTTTCTTT.

J is TRBJ1-2 and V is TRBV29-1, with 7 bases aligning to TRBD1. Per germline, CDR1 SQVTM and CDR2 ANQGSEA. The trim removed 4 bases at V and 5 bases at J, leaving 7 bases unmatched. The CDR3 sequence is 13 residues long. The chain's CDR3 is CSVAGTVNYGYTF. CDR3 coding DNA: TGCAGCGTTGCCGGGACAGTGAATTATGGCTACACCTTC.

The rearrangement links TRBV4-2 to TRBJ2-7; D tentatively fits TRBD1 or TRBD2 (5 bases each). The CDR3 length is 15 residues. Germline V gives CDR1 LGHNA, CDR2 YNFKEQ. V lost 4 bases to trimming and J lost 5 bases, with 18 bases between them. The CDR3 sequence is CASSRETGTDNEQYF. The CDR3 region has the DNA TGTGCCAGCAGCCGCGAAACGGGGACGGACAACGAGCAGTACTTC.

This clonotype was seen at least ten times. The chain links TRBV10-3 to TRBJ2-5; a weak D match, TRBD1 (5 bases). V dropped 8 bases and J dropped 3 bases, with 7 bases sitting between them. The CDR3 is made up of 11 amino acids. Germline V gene sequence: CDR1 ENHRY, CDR2 SYGVKD. CDR3 DNA: TGTGCCATCGGACAAAAAGAGACCCAGTACTTC. The encoded protein is CAIGQKETQYF.

This chain connects TRBV20-1 to TRBJ2-3, with a possible D match to TRBD1 (5 bases). The CDR3 is made up of 14 amino acids. Trimming removed 6 bases at V and 3 bases at J, with 16 bases between. CDR1 and CDR2 (germline): DFQATT, SNEGSKA (reference sequence). The CDR3 region is CSARKGARTDTQYF. The DNA of the CDR3 is TGCAGTGCCCGGAAAGGGGCTCGGACAGATACGCAGTATTTT.

Only a few counts were recorded for this clonotype. The rearrangement uses TRBV11-2 and TRBJ1-3; 9 bases agree with TRBD1. The CDR3 is made up of 16 amino acids. From germline, CDR1 is SGHAT and CDR2 FQNNGV. The V gene end was trimmed by 4 bases and the J gene end by 6 bases; junction bases not matched to a gene: 10. CDR3 loop: CASSSFGTGLENTIYF. The CDR3 coding sequence is TGTGCCAGCAGCTCATTTGGGACAGGGTTAGAAAACACCATATATTTT. Based on the CDR3 plus reference TRBV11-2 and TRBJ1-3, the full variable domain is EAGVAQSPRYKIIEKRQSVAFWCNPISGHATLYWYQQILGQGPKLLIQFQNNGVVDDSQLPKDRFSAERLKGVDSTLKIQPAKLEDSAVYLCASSSFGTGLENTIYFGEGSWLTVV.

The chain recombines TRBV7-9 with TRBJ2-4; D is perhaps TRBD2 (5 bases). The V end lost 5 bases, the J end lost 6 bases, and 11 bases lay between the germline ends. Germline values: CDR1 SEHNR, CDR2 FQNEAQ (reference sequence). The CDR3 totals 13 residues. The CDR3 is CASSAVRGNIQYF. The CDR3 DNA reads TGTGCCAGCAGCGCCGTCCGGGGAAACATTCAGTACTTC.

This clonotype was seen more than once but under ten times. This chain joins TRBV20-1 and TRBJ1-1, with D perhaps matching TRBD1 (5 bases). V lost 0 bases to trimming and J lost 1 base, with 9 bases between them. Germline V lookup: CDR1 DFQATT, CDR2 SNEGSKA (reference sequence). The CDR3 is 14 amino acids. The CDR3 sequence is CSARDGGQNTEAFF. The CDR3 bases are TGCAGTGCTAGAGATGGCGGACAGAACACTGAAGCTTTCTTT.

This clonotype has ten or more counts. The CDR3 region has the DNA TGCAGTGCTAGCCAGGGTCGAAATGAGCAGTTCTTC. Translating it yields CSASQGRNEQFF. The rearrangement links TRBV20-1 to TRBJ2-1, with D possibly TRBD1 on 5 matching bases. Germline V gene sequence: CDR1 DFQATT, CDR2 SNEGSKA (reference sequence). V lost 3 bases and J lost 7, with 10 bases in between. The CDR3 spans 12 residues.

The rearrangement links TRBV20-1 to TRBJ1-1; D not resolved. The CDR3 totals 15 residues. Germline CDR1 is DFQATT and CDR2 is SNEGSKA (reference sequence). Trimming took off 3 bases at V and 0 bases at J, with 14 bases between the two ends. CDR3 nucleotide sequence: TGCAGTGCTAGTCCCGTATGGGGATTGAACACTGAAGCTTTCTTT. Translating it yields CSASPVWGLNTEAFF.

In its sample, this clonotype was seen a few times. The chain joins TRBV12-3 or TRBV12-4 to TRBJ2-7, with 9 bases that match TRBD2. This CDR3 is built from 16 residues. V dropped 5 bases and J dropped 1; count of bases not matched to a gene: 9. For the CDR3, the DNA is TGTGCCAGCAGTGCACCTCGACTAGCGGAATCCTACGAGCAGTACTTC. Translating gives CASSAPRLAESYEQYF.

This clonotype is termed medium-sized (0.01 to 0.1%). The chain carries TRBV12-3 or TRBV12-4 and TRBJ2-7, with 11 bases that match TRBD1. This CDR3 is 15 amino acids long. V lost 7 bases, J lost 2 bases, and 7 bases stayed unmatched. In DNA, the CDR3 is TGTGCCAGCACCATCGGGACAGGGGGTCCCTACGAGCAGTACTTC. Residues: CASTIGTGGPYEQYF.

The genes are TRBV20-1 and TRBJ2-2; D remains ambiguous. The V gene lost 6 bases and the J gene lost 6 bases, with 11 bases spanning the gap. CDR3 length: 12 amino acids. Germline lookup yields CDR1 DFQATT and CDR2 SNEGSKA (reference sequence). The CDR3 loop is CSAPDGPGELFF. The CDR3 DNA reads as TGCAGTGCGCCGGATGGCCCCGGGGAGCTGTTTTTT.

The gene calls are TRBV12-3 or TRBV12-4 and TRBJ2-1; TRBD2 aligns across 13 bases. The junction had 17 bases not matched to a gene; V was cut back by 7 bases and J by 5 bases. This CDR3 spans 19 amino acids. CDR3 region: CASTLPTGTSGALDNEQFF. The CDR3 region has the DNA TGTGCCAGCACCTTACCGACCGGGACTAGCGGGGCCTTGGACAATGAGCAGTTCTTC.